Listed below are T cell receptor beta chains from one sample, sequenced in a study of T cells in Graves' hyperthyroidism and ophthalmopathy. TCRdb reprocessed the multiplex PCR reads via MiXCR and lists one record per CDR3 protein. The sample holds about 460,000 distinct CDR3 sequences; around a fifth are singletons and the top ten take around 54%. The sample was blood. Every receptor here comes from a woman in her seventies with Graves' ophthalmopathy. CDR3s include the opening cysteine and the closing phenylalanine or tryptophan. The order of the fields is D gene, J gene, clone size, V gene, CDR3 DNA, CDR3 protein. The D gene is left open where the match is weak. Clone size is not always given. Where it is, it says once, few, many or a class for expanded clones.

TRBD1 TRBJ2-7 many TRBV11-2 TGTGCCAGCAGCCCCTTCTTGCAGGGGGCGGGCTACGAGCAGTACTTC CASSPFLQGAGYEQYF
TRBD1 TRBJ2-3 many TRBV7-3 TGTGCCAGCAGCTTAACGGGGACAGGGGTTGGCACAGATACGCAGTATTTT CASSLTGTGVGTDTQYF
. TRBJ1-2 many TRBV28 TGTGCCAGCCACACATTGGCGGGGTTGACCCCCCCCAAGGGCTACACCTTC CASHTLAGLTPPKGYTF
. TRBJ2-7 . TRBV6-5 TGTGCCAGCAGTTTTGCCCTGGGCGAGCAGTACTTC CASSFALGEQYF
. TRBJ2-1 . TRBV30 TGTGCCCAAGCTGCCGTGAGCTCCTACAATGAGCAGTTCTTC CAQAAVSSYNEQFF
. TRBJ2-5 many TRBV27 TGTGCCAGCACCCCGACGGGGAGTGGATGGTTTCAAGAGACCCAGTACTTC CASTPTGSGWFQETQYF
. TRBJ1-1 many TRBV12-3/TRBV12-4 TGTGCCAGCAGTCCACAGTATCCTGAAGCTTTCTTT CASSPQYPEAFF
. TRBJ2-6 . TRBV6-2/TRBV6-3 TGTGCCAGCAGTTCAAGGGCCTCTGGGGCCAACGTCCTGACTTTC CASSSRASGANVLTF
TRBD1 TRBJ1-5 once TRBV2 TGTGCCAGCAGGGAGGACAGGGGTCAGCCCCAGCATTTT CASREDRGQPQHF
TRBD2 TRBJ2-7 . TRBV5-1 TGCGCCAGCAGCTTCGGGACTAGCGGGGACCCCTACGAGCAGTACTTC CASSFGTSGDPYEQYF
TRBD2 TRBJ2-1 once TRBV24-1 TGTGCCACCAGTGATACAAGGAAAATTACTAGCGGGCGCTACAATGAGCAGTTCTTC CATSDTRKITSGRYNEQFF